The present T cell receptor (beta chain) was sequenced within a study of blood T cell repertoires in COVID-19. The wider study: Both acute and convalescent COVID-19 samples were obtained from the United States, Italy and Spain. The analysed material was cDNA or gDNA that came from T cells, B-cell-depleted T cells, or PBMCs.

Sequencing used immunoSEQ multiplex PCR; TCRdb keeps in-frame clones, though not all of them. The data contain about 92,000 clones, roughly 87% of them seen just once; the ten biggest clones take up around 16%. V lost 1 base to trimming and J lost 5 bases, with 8 bases between them. Looked up from germline, CDR1 is SGHAT and CDR2 is FQNNGV. The CDR3 loop spans 14 amino acids. Seattle participants joined during active infection and were tracked over time. This TCR was recovered from a woman aged 60-75 years with COVID-19, enrolled during active disease. The V call is TRBV11-2, the J call TRBJ2-2; D perhaps matches TRBD1 (6 bases). The specimen was peripheral blood. CDR3 DNA: TGTGCCAGCAGCTTAGTCCAGGGGACCGGGGAGCTGTTTTTT. Its protein product is CASSLVQGTGELFF.